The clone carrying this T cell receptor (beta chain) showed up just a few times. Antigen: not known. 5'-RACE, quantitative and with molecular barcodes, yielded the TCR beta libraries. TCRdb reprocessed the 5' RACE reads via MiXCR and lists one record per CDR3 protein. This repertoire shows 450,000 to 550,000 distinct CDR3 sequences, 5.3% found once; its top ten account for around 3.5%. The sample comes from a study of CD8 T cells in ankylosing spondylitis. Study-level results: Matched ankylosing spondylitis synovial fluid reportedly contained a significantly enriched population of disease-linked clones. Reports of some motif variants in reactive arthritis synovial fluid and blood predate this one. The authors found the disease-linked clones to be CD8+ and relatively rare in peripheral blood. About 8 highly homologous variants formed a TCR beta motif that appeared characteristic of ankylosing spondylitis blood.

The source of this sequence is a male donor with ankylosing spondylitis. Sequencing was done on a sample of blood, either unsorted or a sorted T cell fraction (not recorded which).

CDR3 sequence reads: CASSQPGPEADTQYF. CDR3 nucleotide sequence: TGTGCCAGCAGCCAGCCGGGACCAGAAGCAGATACGCAGTATTTT. The chain recombines TRBV4-2 with TRBJ2-3; D tentatively reads TRBD1 or TRBD2 (5 bases each). CDR1 is LGHNA, CDR2 YNFKEQ, per germline. Trimming cost V 3 bases and J 4 bases, with 14 bases left between them. This CDR3 is 15 amino acids long.